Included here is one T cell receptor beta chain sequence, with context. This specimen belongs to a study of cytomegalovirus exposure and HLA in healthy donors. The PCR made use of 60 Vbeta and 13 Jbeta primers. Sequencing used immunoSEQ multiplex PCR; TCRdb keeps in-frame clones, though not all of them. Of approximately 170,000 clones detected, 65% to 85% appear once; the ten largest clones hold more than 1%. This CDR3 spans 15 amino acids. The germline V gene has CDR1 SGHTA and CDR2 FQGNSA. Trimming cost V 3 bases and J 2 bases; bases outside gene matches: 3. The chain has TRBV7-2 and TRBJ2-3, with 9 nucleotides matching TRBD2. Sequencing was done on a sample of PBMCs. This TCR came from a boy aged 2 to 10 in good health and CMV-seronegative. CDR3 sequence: CASSFRGGATDTQYF. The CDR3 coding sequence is TGTGCCAGCAGCTTTCGCGGGGGGGCCACAGATACGCAGTATTTT.